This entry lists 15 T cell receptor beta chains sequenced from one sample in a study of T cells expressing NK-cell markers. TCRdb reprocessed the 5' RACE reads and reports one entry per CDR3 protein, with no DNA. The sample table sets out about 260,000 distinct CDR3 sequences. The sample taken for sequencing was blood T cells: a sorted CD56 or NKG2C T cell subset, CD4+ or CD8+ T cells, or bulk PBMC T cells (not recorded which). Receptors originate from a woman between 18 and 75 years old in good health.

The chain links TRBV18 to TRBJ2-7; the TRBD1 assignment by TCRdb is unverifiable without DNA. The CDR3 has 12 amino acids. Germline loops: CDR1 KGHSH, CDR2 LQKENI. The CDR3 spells CASSRQSYEQYF.

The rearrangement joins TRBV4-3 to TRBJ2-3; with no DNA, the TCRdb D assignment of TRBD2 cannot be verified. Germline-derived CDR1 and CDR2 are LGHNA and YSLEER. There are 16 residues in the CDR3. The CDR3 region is CASSQKVGLPTDTQYF.

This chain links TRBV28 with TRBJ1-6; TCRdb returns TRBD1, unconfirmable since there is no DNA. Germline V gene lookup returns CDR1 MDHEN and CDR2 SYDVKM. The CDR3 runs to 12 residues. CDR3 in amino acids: CASQGGNSPLHF.

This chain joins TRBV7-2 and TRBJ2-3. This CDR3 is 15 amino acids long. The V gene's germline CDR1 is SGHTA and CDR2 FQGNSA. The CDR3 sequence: CASSLDFLVPDTQYF.

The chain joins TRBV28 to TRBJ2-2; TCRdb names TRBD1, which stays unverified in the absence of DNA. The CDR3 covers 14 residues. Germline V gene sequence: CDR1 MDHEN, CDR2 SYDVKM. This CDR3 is CASSRDRATGELFF.

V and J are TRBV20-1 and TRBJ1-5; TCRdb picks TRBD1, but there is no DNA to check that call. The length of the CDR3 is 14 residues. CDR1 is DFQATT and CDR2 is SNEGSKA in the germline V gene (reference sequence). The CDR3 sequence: CSARRTGGDQPQHF.

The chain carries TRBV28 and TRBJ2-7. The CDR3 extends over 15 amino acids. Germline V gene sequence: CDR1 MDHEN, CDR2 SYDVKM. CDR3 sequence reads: CASSYPDRGSYEQYF.

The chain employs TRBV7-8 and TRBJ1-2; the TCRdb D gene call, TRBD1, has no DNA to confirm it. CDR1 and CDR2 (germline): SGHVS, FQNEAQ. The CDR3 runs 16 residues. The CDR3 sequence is CASSLEGKLRGYRYTF.

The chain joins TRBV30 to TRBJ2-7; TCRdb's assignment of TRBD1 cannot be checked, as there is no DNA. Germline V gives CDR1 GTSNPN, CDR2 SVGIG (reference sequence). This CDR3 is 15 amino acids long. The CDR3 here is CAWSARDRGIYEQYF.

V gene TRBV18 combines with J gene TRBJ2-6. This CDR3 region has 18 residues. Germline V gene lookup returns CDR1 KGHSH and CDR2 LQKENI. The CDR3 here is CASSTQGRSFSGANVLTF.

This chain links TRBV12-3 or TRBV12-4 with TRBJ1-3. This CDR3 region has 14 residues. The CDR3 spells CASSYADSGNTIYF.

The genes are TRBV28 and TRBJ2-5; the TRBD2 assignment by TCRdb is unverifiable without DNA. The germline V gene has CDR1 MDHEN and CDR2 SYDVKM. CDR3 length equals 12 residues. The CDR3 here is CATQGSQETQYF.

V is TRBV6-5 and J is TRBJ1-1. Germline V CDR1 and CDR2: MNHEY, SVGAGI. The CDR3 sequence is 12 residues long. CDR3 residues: CASSRPSAEAFF.

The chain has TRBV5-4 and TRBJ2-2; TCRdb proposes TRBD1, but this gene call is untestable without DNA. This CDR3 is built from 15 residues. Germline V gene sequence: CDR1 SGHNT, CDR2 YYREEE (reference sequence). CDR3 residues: CASSSRTGNTGELFF.

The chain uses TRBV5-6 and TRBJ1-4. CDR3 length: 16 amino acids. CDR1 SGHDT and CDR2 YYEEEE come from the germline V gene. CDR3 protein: CASSLRSGATNEKLFF.